The entry below gives a single T cell receptor beta chain sequence along with its context. Its antigen is not known. The assay was immunoSEQ multiplex PCR, and TCRdb's table has in-frame clones only and misses some. The sample includes about 130,000 clones, roughly 92% of them seen just once. This sample stems from a study of graft-versus-host responses after intestinal transplantation. General study findings and limits: Within allografts, high graft-versus-host to host-versus-graft clonal ratios were seen among patients with graft-donor T cell macrochimerism. Researchers found peak circulating GvH clone levels linked to early post-transplant HvG declines.

Germline loops: CDR1 LNHDA, CDR2 SQIVND (reference sequence). V lost 5 bases and J 0 bases, leaving 20 bases between the germline ends. The CDR3 extends over 18 amino acids. Sequenced material: unstimulated CD4+ T cells sorted from spleen or lymph node cells, taken before intestinal transplant. The chain is built from TRBV19 and TRBJ1-5, with D maybe TRBD1 (6 bases). The TCR sequence derives from a human donor who received an intestinal transplant. CDR3 sequence reads: CASSPHLRDTVSNQPQHF. The CDR3 region has the DNA TGTGCCAGTAGTCCACACCTCCGGGACACGGTTAGCAATCAGCCCCAGCATTTT. Full variable domain (rest looked up from reference TRBV19 and TRBJ1-5): DGGITQSPKYLFRKEGQNVTLSCEQNLNHDAMYWYRQDPGQGLRLIYYSQIVNDFQKGDIAEGYSVSREKKESFPLTVTSAQKNPTAFYLCASSPHLRDTVSNQPQHFGDGTRLSIL.